Sequencing of this T cell receptor beta chain was carried out in a study of regulatory T cells in long-lasting Graves disease. The table lists this clonotype with many counts. The CDR3 is 15 amino acids. Germline CDR1 reads ENHRY; CDR2 reads SYGVKD. V lost 0 bases and J lost 0, with 3 bases in between. This sample's time point: newly diagnosed GD, antithyroid drugs for less than 3 months. TCR sequences were obtained from RNA taken from PBMCs. Relying on iRepertoire HTBI primers and Arm-PCR of CDR3 regions, the team built TCR beta libraries. TCRdb recomputed calls from the multiplex PCR reads with MiXCR, one row per CDR3 protein. The data hold roughly 560,000 distinct CDR3 sequences, with around 12% observed a single time. This sample was shared with a second study, whose subject was T cells in Graves' hyperthyroidism and ophthalmopathy.

This chain links TRBV10-3 with TRBJ2-6; no reliable D call. The sample consisted of peripheral blood mononuclear cells (PBMCs), taken at new diagnosis, from a patient treated with antithyroid drugs. This TCR derives from a woman in her twenties or thirties with Graves disease. The CDR3 DNA sequence: TGTGCCATCAGTGAGTCGGTCTCTGGGGCCAACGTCCTGACTTTC. This sequence encodes CAISESVSGANVLTF.